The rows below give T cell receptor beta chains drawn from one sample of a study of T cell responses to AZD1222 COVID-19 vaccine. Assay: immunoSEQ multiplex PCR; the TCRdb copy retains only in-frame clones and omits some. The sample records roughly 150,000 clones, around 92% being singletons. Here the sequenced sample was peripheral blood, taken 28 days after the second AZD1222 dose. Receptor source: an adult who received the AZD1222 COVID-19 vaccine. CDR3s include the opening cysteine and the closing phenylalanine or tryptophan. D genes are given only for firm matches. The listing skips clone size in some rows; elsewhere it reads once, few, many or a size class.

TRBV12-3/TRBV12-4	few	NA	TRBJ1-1	CASSLRGTEAFF	TGTGCCAGCAGTTTAAGGGGAACTGAAGCTTTCTTT
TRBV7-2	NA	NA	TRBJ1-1	CASSPQGGTEAFF	TGTGCTAGCAGCCCCCAAGGTGGCACTGAAGCTTTCTTT
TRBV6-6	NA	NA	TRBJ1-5	CASSPFPDRSVNQPQHF	TGTGCCAGCAGTCCATTCCCAGACAGATCGGTGAATCAGCCCCAGCATTTT
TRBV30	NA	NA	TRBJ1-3	CAWSQSEWGRSRGNTIYF	TGTGCCTGGAGCCAAAGTGAGTGGGGCCGCTCGCGTGGAAACACCATATATTTT
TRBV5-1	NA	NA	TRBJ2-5	CASSSIPETQYF	TGCGCCAGCAGCTCAATCCCAGAGACCCAGTACTTC
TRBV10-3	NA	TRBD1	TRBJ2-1	CAISGTGATPGSAYNEQFF	TGTGCCATCAGCGGGACAGGGGCCACTCCCGGGAGTGCCTACAATGAGCAGTTCTTC
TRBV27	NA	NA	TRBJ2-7	CASTPQGGEQYF	TGTGCCAGCACCCCTCAGGGGGGCGAGCAGTACTTC
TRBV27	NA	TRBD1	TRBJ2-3	CASSSPGQGTSTQYF	TGTGCCAGCAGTTCGCCGGGACAGGGGACTTCCACGCAGTATTTT
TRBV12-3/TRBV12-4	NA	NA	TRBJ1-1	CASSLYTSTEAFF	TGTGCCAGCAGTTTATACACCTCCACTGAAGCTTTCTTT
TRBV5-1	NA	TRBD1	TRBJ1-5	CASSPGQGGQPQHF	TGCGCCAGCAGCCCCGGACAGGGCGGCCAGCCCCAGCATTTT
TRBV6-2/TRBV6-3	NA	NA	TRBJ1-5	CASSTMGDSSQHF	TGTGCCAGCAGCACGATGGGAGATTCTTCCCAGCATTTT
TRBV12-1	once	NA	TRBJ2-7	CASSFASETYEQYF	TGTGCCAGCAGCTTTGCGTCCGAAACCTACGAGCAGTACTTC
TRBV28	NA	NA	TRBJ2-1	CASQGSPRGQFF	TGTGCCAGCCAGGGAAGCCCACGTGGGCAGTTCTTC
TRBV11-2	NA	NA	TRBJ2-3	CASSPTSRSTDTQYF	TGTGCCAGCAGCCCGACGTCTCGGAGCACAGATACGCAGTATTTT
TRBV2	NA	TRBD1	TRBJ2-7	CASRRQGTYEQYF	TGTGCCAGCAGAAGACAGGGGACCTACGAGCAGTACTTC
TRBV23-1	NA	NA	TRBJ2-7	CASSPPLGPASEQYF	TGCGCCAGCAGTCCCCCGCTAGGGCCCGCCTCCGAGCAGTACTTC
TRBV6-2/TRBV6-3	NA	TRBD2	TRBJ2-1	CASSDGGLAGGFEQFF	TGTGCCAGCAGTGACGGGGGACTAGCGGGAGGATTTGAGCAGTTCTTC
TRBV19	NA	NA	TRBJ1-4	CASSSRPSRGEKLFF	TGTGCCAGTAGTTCCCGGCCCTCTCGGGGCGAAAAACTGTTTTTT
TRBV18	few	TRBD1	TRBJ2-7	CASSLTGQGPSYEQYF	TGTGCCAGCTCACTCACCGGACAGGGCCCGTCCTACGAGCAGTACTTC
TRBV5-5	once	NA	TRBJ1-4	CASSLLGTNEKLFF	TGTGCCAGCAGCTTGTTGGGAACTAATGAAAAACTGTTTTTT
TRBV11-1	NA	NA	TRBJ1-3	CASSLCWRGPGNTIYF	TGTGCCAGCAGCTTATGTTGGAGGGGTCCTGGAAACACCATATATTTT
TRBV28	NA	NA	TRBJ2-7	CASSRKRAVGYEQYF	TGTGCCAGCAGCCGGAAGCGGGCCGTGGGATACGAGCAGTACTTC
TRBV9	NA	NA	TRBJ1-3	CASSSVRSTIYF	TGTGCCAGCAGCTCCGTACGGAGCACCATATATTTT
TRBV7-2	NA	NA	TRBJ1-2	CASSLGKEHYGYTF	TGTGCCAGCAGCTTGGGAAAGGAACACTATGGCTACACCTTC
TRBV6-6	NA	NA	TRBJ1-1	CASSVGQINTEAFF	TGTGCCAGCAGTGTGGGCCAGATTAACACTGAAGCTTTCTTT
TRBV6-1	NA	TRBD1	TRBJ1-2	CASSEGPGQGTGNGYTF	TGTGCCAGCAGTGAGGGACCGGGACAGGGGACGGGTAATGGCTACACCTTC
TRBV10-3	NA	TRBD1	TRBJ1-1	CAIRGQGVEAFF	TGTGCCATCAGAGGACAGGGTGTTGAAGCTTTCTTT
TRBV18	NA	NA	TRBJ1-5	CASSPGGMDQPQHF	TGTGCCAGCTCACCTGGTGGCATGGATCAGCCCCAGCATTTT
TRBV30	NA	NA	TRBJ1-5	CAWSGPGTSTQPQHF	TGTGCCTGGAGTGGCCCCGGGACATCAACGCAGCCCCAGCATTTT
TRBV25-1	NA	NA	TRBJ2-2	CASSELRAATGELFF	TGTGCCAGCAGTGAATTGCGGGCAGCCACCGGGGAGCTGTTTTTT
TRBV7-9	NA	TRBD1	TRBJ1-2	CASSLGQGIGYGYTF	TGTGCCAGCAGCTTAGGACAGGGGATTGGTTATGGCTACACCTTC
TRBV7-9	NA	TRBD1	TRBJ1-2	CASSLDWTGVNGYTF	TGTGCCAGCAGCTTAGATTGGACAGGGGTTAATGGCTACACCTTC
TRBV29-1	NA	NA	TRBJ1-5	CSGSFAGSNQPQHF	TGCAGCGGGAGTTTTGCGGGAAGCAATCAGCCCCAGCATTTT
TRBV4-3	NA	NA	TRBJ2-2	CASSQDRPTGELFF	TGCGCCAGCAGCCAAGATCGGCCTACCGGGGAGCTGTTTTTT
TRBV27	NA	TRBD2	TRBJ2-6	CASSLYPGLAGANVLTF	TGTGCCAGCAGTTTATACCCCGGACTAGCTGGGGCCAACGTCCTGACTTTC
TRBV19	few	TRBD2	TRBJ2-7	CASANPSGLSYEQYF	TGTGCCAGTGCCAATCCTAGCGGCCTCTCCTACGAGCAGTACTTC
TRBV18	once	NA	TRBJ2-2	CASSPGDTGELFF	TGTGCCAGCTCACCCGGAGACACCGGGGAGCTGTTTTTT
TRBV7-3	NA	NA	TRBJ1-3	CASSPGSGNTIYF	TGTGCCAGCAGCCCAGGGTCTGGAAACACCATATATTTT
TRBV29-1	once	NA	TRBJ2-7	CSVDGSPDEQYF	TGCAGCGTTGACGGGAGCCCTGACGAGCAGTACTTC
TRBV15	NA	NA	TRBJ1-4	CATSAPGLGGRTNEKLFF	TGTGCCACCAGCGCCCCTGGGCTTGGGGGGCGGACTAATGAAAAACTGTTTTTT
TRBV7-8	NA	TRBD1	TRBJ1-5	CASSRTGQGDQPQHF	TGTGCCAGCAGCCGCACGGGACAGGGAGATCAGCCCCAGCATTTT